A selection of T cell receptor beta chains follows, all from one sample in a study of T cell responses to AZD1222 COVID-19 vaccine. Using immunoSEQ multiplex PCR, the repertoire was profiled, and TCRdb retains in-frame clones only, with some absent. The data hold some 200,000 clones, with about 95% observed a single time. Sequencing was performed on peripheral blood, taken 28 days after the second dose of the MenACWY control vaccine. The receptors were sampled from an adult who received the MenACWY meningococcal vaccine as a control. The conserved cysteine and the conserved F or W are not part of the CDR3 here. D genes are given only for firm matches.

TRBD2,TRBV20-1,SASIAGAHSGREGNEQF
.,TRBV28,ASGQKYGYT
.,TRBV7-2,ASSSPVQGVYEQY
.,TRBV10-3,AISASAEGGAEQF
TRBD2,TRBV19,ANDNTGGRTGELF
.,TRBV9,ASSVGVVLRDEQY
.,TRBV29-1,SVELSGNTIY
TRBD1,TRBV5-1,ASSSGTGIDQPQH
.,TRBV7-9,ASSLAGQGTYGYT
TRBD2,TRBV25-1,ASSDGGGPYEQY
.,TRBV18,ASSPPDLEAF
.,TRBV7-2,ASSSRTLTDTQY
TRBD1,TRBV18,ASSPQDREGYT
.,TRBV6-5,ASIDTQPNQPQH
TRBD1,TRBV7-9,ASSSPQGATEAF
.,TRBV6-1,ASSEQKGTLKAYEQY
.,TRBV19,ASSIFRGAYSNQPQH
TRBD1,TRBV28,ASSLYILTGRRPGNQPQH
.,TRBV5-4,ASSSQANTGELF
.,TRBV7-3,ASSSNMAGTQY
TRBD2,TRBV7-6,ASSLAPSGSSYEQY
TRBD1,TRBV30,AWGRDRATDTQY